The 22 T cell receptor beta chains below come from one sample, sequenced in a study of CD8+CD57+ T cells in acquired aplastic anemia. TCR beta VDJ and CDR3 were profiled, and genomic DNA was the template. TCRdb fed the reads into MiXCR, producing one record per CDR3 protein. In the table there are approximately 470,000 distinct CDR3 sequences, about a third of which are singletons. Whoever was chosen for sequencing had shown CD8+CD57+ cell expansion by flow cytometry. The specimen was sorted CD4+, CD8+, or CD8+CD57+ T cells (not recorded which) from PBMCs. Receptors were obtained from a human donor with aplastic anemia.

The chain carries TRBV25-1 and TRBJ2-7, with TRBD1 matching 9 bases. This CDR3 comprises 17 residues. Germline values: CDR1 MGHDK, CDR2 SYGVNS. V lost 5 bases, J lost 1 base, and 12 bases stayed unmatched. CDR3 sequence reads: CASSYHPGDRESYEQYF. For the CDR3, the DNA is TGTGCCAGCAGTTATCATCCCGGGGACAGGGAATCCTACGAGCAGTACTTC.

This clonotype was seen repeatedly, ten times or more. The chain combines TRBV19 with TRBJ1-1, with 8 bases matching TRBD1. CDR1 is LNHDA and CDR2 is SQIVND in the germline V gene (reference sequence). V was clipped by 4 bases and J by 8 bases; unmatched bases: 3. The CDR3 covers 12 residues. CDR3 sequence reads: CASSTSGGEAFF. The CDR3 bases are TGTGCCAGTAGTACCTCAGGGGGCGAAGCTTTCTTT. Full variable domain (rest looked up from reference TRBV19 and TRBJ1-1): DGGITQSPKYLFRKEGQNVTLSCEQNLNHDAMYWYRQDPGQGLRLIYYSQIVNDFQKGDIAEGYSVSREKKESFPLTVTSAQKNPTAFYLCASSTSGGEAFFGQGTRLTVV.

The chain couples TRBV20-1 to TRBJ2-2; 10 nucleotides agree with TRBD2. The CDR3 sequence is 15 residues long. Losses at the gene ends were 3 bases for V and 1 base for J; bases not matched to a gene: 2. CDR1 is DFQATT and CDR2 is SNEGSKA in the germline V gene (reference sequence). CDR3 region: CSARIAGGNTGELFF. In nucleotides, the CDR3 is TGCAGTGCTAGGATAGCGGGGGGGAACACCGGGGAGCTGTTTTTT.

This clonotype came up many times. The chain is built from TRBV7-8 and TRBJ1-1; D remains unclear. CDR1 and CDR2 (germline): SGHVS, FQNEAQ. The germline V and J ends were trimmed by 1 base and 1 base, with 19 bases remaining between them. The CDR3 is 18 amino acids. The CDR3 sequence is CASSLGHGSRFGNTEAFF. CDR3 nucleotides: TGTGCCAGCAGCTTAGGGCATGGAAGCAGGTTCGGGAACACTGAAGCTTTCTTT.

The chain couples TRBV30 to TRBJ1-1, with D uncertain. Trimming removed 0 bases from V and 5 bases from J, with 10 bases in between. The CDR3 contains 13 residues. In germline, CDR1 is GTSNPN, CDR2 SVGIG (reference sequence). CDR3 in amino acids: CAWSVSGVTEAFF. Here the CDR3 DNA reads TGTGCCTGGAGTGTTTCTGGGGTAACTGAAGCTTTCTTT.

This clonotype showed up just a few times. The chain has TRBV19 and TRBJ1-4; no definite D call. This CDR3 comprises 15 residues. Trimming pared 7 bases from V and 4 bases from J, leaving 16 bases between. Germline CDR1 LNHDA, CDR2 SQIVND (reference sequence). CDR3 loop: CASTTVGRFNEKLFF. The CDR3 bases are TGTGCCAGTACCACCGTAGGGAGGTTTAATGAAAAACTGTTTTTT.

There are many counts of this clonotype. The V and J genes are TRBV20-1 and TRBJ1-6; 8 nucleotides line up with TRBD1. This CDR3 region has 16 residues. Trimming took 3 bases from V and 5 from J; bases not matched to a gene: 9. Per germline, CDR1 DFQATT and CDR2 SNEGSKA (reference sequence). The CDR3 bases are TGCAGTGCTAGGTCAATGACAGGGGCGAATAATTCACCCCTCCACTTT. Its protein is CSARSMTGANNSPLHF.

The chain has TRBV9 and TRBJ2-5, with TRBD1 matching over 7 bases. Trimming took 7 bases from V and 5 from J; bases not matched to a gene: 11. The CDR3 length is 14 residues. Germline V gene sequence: CDR1 SGDLS, CDR2 YYNGEE. In DNA form, the CDR3 reads TGTGCCAGCGGGACGACAGGGAAAGGGGAGACCCAGTACTTC. It codes for CASGTTGKGETQYF.

Turning to this clonotype: This may come from a read error, since a much larger clone is one base off. The chain employs TRBV12-3 or TRBV12-4 and TRBJ1-2, with D hard to call. The CDR3 covers 11 residues. CDR3 coding DNA: TGTGCCAGCAGCAGAAACTGTGGCTACACCTTC. Protein sequence: CASSRNCGYTF.

The chain employs TRBV2 and TRBJ1-2; D is possibly TRBD1 (6 bases). Trimming took off 2 bases at V and 5 bases at J, with 12 bases between the two ends. The CDR3 is 14 residues long. CDR1 and CDR2 from the germline V gene are SNHLY and FYNNEI. CDR3 in amino acids: CASSERGAVYGYTF. The DNA for the CDR3 is TGTGCCAGCAGTGAAAGGGGGGCGGTGTATGGCTACACCTTC. The whole variable domain, remainder taken from reference TRBV2 and TRBJ1-2, is EPEVTQTPSHQVTQMGQEVILRCVPISNHLYFYWYRQILGQKVEFLVSFYNNEISEKSEIFDDQFSVERPDGSNFTLKIRSTKLEDSAMYFCASSERGAVYGYTFGSGTRLTVV.

The genes are TRBV14 and TRBJ1-4; 10 nucleotides match TRBD1. Germline V CDR1 and CDR2: SGHDN, FVKESK. The CDR3 is made up of 16 amino acids. With 4 bases clipped from V and 8 bases from J, the junction kept 10 bases outside the gene matches. CDR3 region: CASSPSSRDRGEKLFF. CDR3 nucleotide sequence: TGTGCCAGCAGCCCATCATCCCGGGACAGGGGCGAAAAACTGTTTTTT.

A few counts support this clonotype. This chain joins TRBV19 and TRBJ2-7; D possibly corresponds to TRBD2 (5 bases). The CDR3 contains 12 residues. V was clipped by 11 bases and J by 4 bases, with 15 bases between them. Germline loops: CDR1 LNHDA, CDR2 SQIVND (reference sequence). The CDR3 loop is CAWSGGSYEQYF. CDR3 coding DNA: TGTGCCTGGAGTGGTGGGAGTTACGAGCAGTACTTC.

This clonotype was detected a few times. This chain joins TRBV11-2 and TRBJ2-5, with 15 bases lining up with TRBD2. The CDR3 has 17 amino acids. The germline V gene encodes CDR1 SGHAT and CDR2 FQNNGV. Trimming took 5 bases from V and 6 from J; bases not matched to a gene: 10. CDR3 amino acids: CASSLGTSGRQGQTQYF. CDR3 DNA: TGTGCCAGCAGCCTAGGGACTAGCGGGAGGCAAGGGCAGACCCAGTACTTC.

The chain has TRBV15 and TRBJ2-2; 7 bases align to TRBD1. The ends lost 8 bases at V and 1 base at J; junction bases unmatched: 1. The CDR3 is 13 residues long. Germline CDR1 is LNHNV and CDR2 is YYDKDF (reference sequence). Here the CDR3 DNA reads TGTGCCACCCGGGACAGGAACACCGGGGAGCTGTTTTTT. Translation gives CATRDRNTGELFF.

At least ten counts were recorded for this clonotype. The chain uses TRBV7-9 and TRBJ1-4, with 8 bases that match TRBD1. V was clipped by 10 bases and J by 4 bases; unmatched bases: 8. The CDR3 covers 14 residues. CDR1 is SEHNR, CDR2 FQNEAQ, per germline (reference sequence). CDR3 residues: CANARGTGNEKLFF. The CDR3 nucleotides are TGTGCCAACGCGAGGGGGACAGGTAATGAAAAACTGTTTTTT.

This clonotype was picked up many times. The gene calls are TRBV19 and TRBJ2-3; TRBD1 aligns across 9 bases. The CDR3 sequence is 14 residues long. Germline V gene sequence: CDR1 LNHDA, CDR2 SQIVND (reference sequence). V shed 2 bases, J shed 5 bases, and the junction held 2 bases outside the gene matches. CDR3 coding DNA: TGTGCCAGTAGTATATGGGACAGGGAAGATACGCAGTATTTT. Its translation is CASSIWDREDTQYF.

This clonotype was counted at least ten times. The chain recombines TRBV29-1 with TRBJ1-4; TRBD1 agrees at 9 bases. Trimming cost V 6 bases and J 7 bases; bases outside gene matches: 3. The V gene's germline CDR1 is SQVTM and CDR2 ANQGSEA. This CDR3 spans 12 amino acids. Here the CDR3 reads CSVQGAPEKLFF. As DNA, the CDR3 is TGCAGCGTACAGGGGGCGCCTGAAAAACTGTTTTTT.

Many counts were recorded for this clonotype. The chain carries TRBV5-1 and TRBJ2-2; 7 bases agree with TRBD1. The J segment lost 5 bases and the V segment lost 0 bases, leaving 4 bases of the junction unmatched. Germline CDR1 SGHRS, CDR2 YFSETQ. This CDR3 has 15 amino acids. The CDR3 here is CASSLGTGRTGELFF. CDR3 sequence (DNA): TGCGCCAGCAGCTTGGGGACAGGACGAACCGGGGAGCTGTTTTTT.

This sequence joins TRBV20-1 and TRBJ1-5; TRBD1 matches 8 bases. The CDR3 is made up of 14 amino acids. Germline trimming cut 5 bases from V and 3 bases from J; bases unmatched to any gene: 6. Germline CDR1 reads DFQATT; CDR2 reads SNEGSKA (reference sequence). The CDR3 DNA follows: TGCAGTGCTTCTACAGGGGGTAACAATCAGCCCCAGCATTTT. The encoded protein is CSASTGGNNQPQHF.

This clonotype was seen more than once but under ten times. V and J are TRBV20-1 and TRBJ1-5, with a weak D call TRBD1 (5 bases). The CDR3 runs 14 residues. Trimming removed 1 base from V and 4 bases from J, with 11 bases in between. The germline CDR1 and CDR2 sequences are DFQATT and SNEGSKA (reference sequence). Here the CDR3 DNA reads TGCAGTGCTAGAGGCGGTTGGGGGAATCAGCCCCAGCATTTT. Protein product: CSARGGWGNQPQHF.

This clonotype was seen ten or more times. The chain uses TRBV29-1 and TRBJ2-7, with a weak D call TRBD2 (5 bases). The germline V gene has CDR1 SQVTM and CDR2 ANQGSEA. The CDR3 covers 13 residues. Trimming pared 7 bases from V and 1 base from J, leaving 14 bases between. CDR3 sequence (DNA): TGCAGCGCTATGAGCGGCCCTTCCTACGAGCAGTACTTC. As protein: CSAMSGPSYEQYF.

With regard to this clonotype: The junction differs from germline at one of its ends, possibly a read error. The V gene is TRBV18, the J gene TRBJ2-2; D may be TRBD2 (5 bases). Germline V gene sequence: CDR1 KGHSH, CDR2 LQKENI. The CDR3 sequence is 13 residues long. CDR3 loop: CASPPLGAGELFF. The CDR3 DNA reads as TGTGCCAGCCCACCACTCGGGGCCGGGGAGCTGTTTTTT. The full variable domain, in which reference TRBV18 and TRBJ2-2 provide the parts outside the CDR3, is NAGVMQNPRHLVRRRGQEARLRCSPMKGHSHVYWYRQLPEEGLKFMVYLQKENIIDESGMPKERFSAEFPKEGPSILRIQQVVRGDSAAYFCASPPLGAGELFFGEGSRLTVL.